The 20 T cell receptor beta chains below were found in one sample sequenced in a study of blood T cell repertoires in COVID-19. Sequenced by immunoSEQ multiplex PCR; TCRdb stores in-frame clones only, minus some. The sample yields tens of thousands of clones, approximately 79% seen once. The source material was peripheral blood. The receptor set was obtained from a man aged 55 to 70 with acute or convalescent COVID-19.

The V gene is TRBV28, the J gene TRBJ1-3, with D perhaps matching TRBD1 (5 bases). Trimming left V 5 bases short and J 4 bases short, with 12 bases between. The CDR3 has 14 residues. Germline V lookup: CDR1 MDHEN, CDR2 SYDVKM. The CDR3 reads CASSNSGRGNTIYF. The CDR3 DNA reads as TGTGCCAGCAGTAACTCAGGGAGGGGAAACACCATATATTTT. The full variable domain, completed using reference TRBV28 and TRBJ1-3, is DVKVTQSSRYLVKRTGEKVFLECVQDMDHENMFWYRQDPGLGLRLIYFSYDVKMKEKGDIPEGYSVSREKKERFSLILESASTNQTSMYLCASSNSGRGNTIYFGEGSWLTVV.

V and J are TRBV12-3 or TRBV12-4 and TRBJ2-2; D unresolved. V lost 3 bases to trimming and J lost 9 bases, with 11 bases between them. The CDR3 loop spans 13 amino acids. The CDR3 nucleotides read TGTGCCAGCAGTTTCAGTCTCCCCCGGGAGCTGTTTTTT. Protein sequence: CASSFSLPRELFF.

The chain uses TRBV28 and TRBJ1-1; D gene ambiguous. The length of the CDR3 is 13 residues. Germline CDR1 reads MDHEN; CDR2 reads SYDVKM. V was cut by 7 bases and J by 1 base, with 10 bases left in between. The CDR3 reads CASKEDENTEAFF. CDR3 coding DNA: TGTGCCAGCAAGGAGGACGAGAACACTGAAGCTTTCTTT. Drawing the rest from reference TRBV28 and TRBJ1-1, the complete variable domain is DVKVTQSSRYLVKRTGEKVFLECVQDMDHENMFWYRQDPGLGLRLIYFSYDVKMKEKGDIPEGYSVSREKKERFSLILESASTNQTSMYLCASKEDENTEAFFGQGTRLTVV.

The V gene is TRBV5-1, the J gene TRBJ2-7, with 8 bases identical to TRBD2. The CDR3 sequence is 14 residues long. J gave up 2 bases and V 4 bases, and 5 bases lay outside the gene matches. Germline V gene sequence: CDR1 SGHRS, CDR2 YFSETQ. CDR3 amino acids: CASSRTSGTYEQYF. The CDR3 region has the DNA TGCGCCAGCAGCCGTACTAGCGGAACCTACGAGCAGTACTTC.

This clone has a handful of counts. J is TRBJ2-7 and V is TRBV19, with D maybe TRBD2 (6 bases). Trimming pared 4 bases from V and 3 bases from J, leaving 10 bases between. The CDR3 is 13 residues long. The germline gives CDR1 LNHDA, CDR2 SQIVND (reference sequence). CDR3: CASSTSARYEQYF. The CDR3 nucleotides are TGTGCCAGTAGTACTAGCGCGCGCTACGAGCAGTACTTC.

The V call is TRBV9, the J call TRBJ1-2; TRBD1 matches at 7 bases. V trimming: 0 bases; J trimming: 4 bases; junction bases outside the gene matches: 3. This CDR3 is 14 amino acids long. CDR1 SGDLS and CDR2 YYNGEE come from the germline V gene. This CDR3 is CASSVETGLYGYTF. CDR3 bases: TGTGCCAGCAGCGTAGAGACAGGGCTCTATGGCTACACCTTC.

This clone has more than one count but fewer than ten. The J gene is TRBJ2-3, the V gene TRBV7-2; 7 bases align to TRBD2. The germline gives CDR1 SGHTA, CDR2 FQGNSA. The CDR3 has 14 amino acids. J gave up 4 bases and V 5 bases, and 6 bases lay outside the gene matches. CDR3 DNA: TGTGCCAGCAGCCTTAGCGGGCGGGCAGATACGCAGTATTTT. It encodes CASSLSGRADTQYF.

The rearrangement uses TRBV18 and TRBJ2-7; weak D call: TRBD1 (6 bases). Germline V gene data show CDR1 as KGHSH and CDR2 as LQKENI. The CDR3 has 13 residues. V was pared by 6 bases and J by 2 bases, with 11 bases between. This CDR3 is CASSRTETYEQYF. In DNA, the CDR3 is TGTGCCAGCTCTCGGACAGAGACCTACGAGCAGTACTTC. Complete variable domain (other parts from reference TRBV18 and TRBJ2-7): NAGVMQNPRHLVRRRGQEARLRCSPMKGHSHVYWYRQLPEEGLKFMVYLQKENIIDESGMPKERFSAEFPKEGPSILRIQQVVRGDSAAYFCASSRTETYEQYFGPGTRLTVT.

The V and J genes are TRBV19 and TRBJ2-1; 9 nucleotides line up with TRBD1. This CDR3 has 17 residues. Germline CDR1 LNHDA, CDR2 SQIVND (reference sequence). Trimming at V came to 9 bases and at J to 4 bases, leaving 16 bases not matched to a gene. This CDR3 reads CASGTGNPRRLYNEQFF. CDR3 bases: TGTGCCAGCGGGACAGGGAACCCCCGAAGGCTTTACAATGAGCAGTTCTTC.

The chain is built from TRBV3-1 (or the pseudogene TRBV3-2) and TRBJ1-4; D is unresolved. V lost 0 bases and J 8 bases, leaving 16 bases between the germline ends. This CDR3 is built from 16 residues. CDR1 LGHDT and CDR2 YNNKEL come from the germline V gene (reference sequence). CDR3 sequence reads: CASSQESGWAREKLFF. The CDR3 nucleotides are TGTGCCAGCAGCCAAGAGAGCGGATGGGCAAGGGAAAAACTGTTTTTT.

This rearrangement joins TRBV7-6 to TRBJ2-1; unclear D gene. Germline V CDR1 and CDR2: SGHVS, FNYEAQ. The CDR3 has 12 residues. The V and J ends lost 0 bases and 12 bases respectively, with 9 bases between them. The CDR3 DNA reads TGTGCCAGCAGCTTAGCAGGCGGCGGGCAGTTCTTC. Encoded protein: CASSLAGGGQFF.

The V gene is TRBV13, the J gene TRBJ1-1; D not resolved. This CDR3 has 14 residues. The germline V and J ends were trimmed by 0 bases and 0 bases, with 5 bases remaining between them. Per the germline V gene, CDR1 is PRHDT and CDR2 is FYEKMQ (reference sequence). The CDR3 loop reads CASSLGQMNTEAFF. CDR3 nucleotides: TGTGCCAGCAGCTTAGGACAGATGAACACTGAAGCTTTCTTT. Full variable domain (missing parts from reference TRBV13 and TRBJ1-1): AAGVIQSPRHLIKEKRETATLKCYPIPRHDTVYWYQQGPGQDPQFLISFYEKMQSDKGSIPDRFSAQQFSDYHSELNMSSLELGDSALYFCASSLGQMNTEAFFGQGTRLTVV.

The rearrangement uses TRBV28 and TRBJ1-2, with 12 bases matching TRBD1. The J segment lost 0 bases and the V segment lost 7 bases, leaving 3 bases of the junction unmatched. Germline V gene lookup returns CDR1 MDHEN and CDR2 SYDVKM. CDR3 length: 15 residues. The CDR3 DNA sequence: TGTGCCAGCACGGGACAGGGGGCATCTAACTATGGCTACACCTTC. This sequence encodes CASTGQGASNYGYTF.

The DNA of the CDR3 is TGTGCCAGCAGTTACAGTGCGCCGAACACTGAAGCTTTCTTT. Translated, it gives CASSYSAPNTEAFF. The chain employs TRBV27 and TRBJ1-1; D unclear. The CDR3 loop spans 14 amino acids. Germline V gene data show CDR1 as MNHEY and CDR2 as SMNVEV (reference sequence). The V end lost 4 bases, the J end lost 1 base, and 10 bases lay between the germline ends.

This chain connects TRBV29-1 to TRBJ2-3; TRBD2 aligns across 9 bases. The V gene's germline CDR1 is SQVTM and CDR2 ANQGSEA. The V and J ends lost 7 bases and 2 bases, in that order; junction bases with no gene match: 13. The CDR3 is made up of 16 amino acids. CDR3 loop: CSAGGGLAGFTDTQYF. The CDR3 DNA reads TGCAGCGCCGGAGGGGGGCTAGCGGGATTCACAGATACGCAGTATTTT.

The chain is built from TRBV7-9 and TRBJ1-4; the D is unclear. The CDR3 is 14 residues long. Trimming pared 2 bases from V and 8 bases from J, leaving 12 bases between. Germline V gene data show CDR1 as SEHNR and CDR2 as FQNEAQ (reference sequence). The CDR3: CASSLSLSREKLFF. The DNA for the CDR3 is TGTGCCAGCAGCTTAAGCCTCTCCCGGGAAAAACTGTTTTTT.

This chain joins TRBV9 and TRBJ1-3, with TRBD1 as a possible D gene (6 bases). V lost 1 base, J lost 2 bases, and 7 bases lay in between. CDR1 is SGDLS, CDR2 YYNGEE, per germline. There are 14 residues in the CDR3. The CDR3: CASSVQGPGNTIYF. CDR3 bases: TGTGCCAGCAGCGTACAGGGGCCTGGAAACACCATATATTTT.

V gene TRBV7-3 combines with J gene TRBJ2-5, with 7 bases aligning to TRBD1. CDR1 is SGHTA and CDR2 is FQGTGA in the germline V gene. After removal of 5 bases from V and 4 bases from J, the junction contained 4 bases not matched to a gene. CDR3 length: 13 residues. In nucleotides, the CDR3 is TGTGCCAGCAGCAAGACAGGGTCAGAGACCCAGTACTTC. This codes for CASSKTGSETQYF.

Only a few counts were recorded for this clone. It is unclear where the CDR3 begins or ends on the DNA, so no DNA is shown, and the CDR3 is as TCRdb lists it. The chain uses TRBV28 and TRBJ1-2; whether TRBD1, the table's D call, matches the DNA was not checked. CDR1 and CDR2 (germline): MDHEN, SYDVKM. Counting both end residues, the CDR3 totals 16 amino acids. CDR3 region: CALLRQYGTGGYGCTF.

This clone was recorded a few times. The genes are TRBV7-2 and TRBJ2-7; no definite D call. The CDR3 extends over 13 amino acids. V shed 0 bases and J shed 0 bases, with 3 bases lying between them. Germline V gene data show CDR1 as SGHTA and CDR2 as FQGNSA. The CDR3 DNA reads as TGTGCCAGCAGCTTAGCCCTCTCCTACGAGCAGTACTTC. Translating gives CASSLALSYEQYF.